These 27 T cell receptor beta chains share one sample of origin, sequenced in a study of blood T cell repertoires in COVID-19. Only in-frame clones appear in the TCRdb table, and some are missing; sequencing was by immunoSEQ multiplex PCR. This table has roughly 150,000 clones, 80% to 90% appearing once. Sequencing was performed on peripheral blood. The receptors stem from a woman in her forties or fifties with acute or convalescent COVID-19.

V and J are TRBV5-4 and TRBJ2-1, with TRBD1 as a possible D gene (6 bases). The CDR3 is 16 residues long. With 1 base removed from V and 9 bases from J, the gap between germline ends came to 20 bases. Germline V gene sequence: CDR1 SGHNT, CDR2 YYREEE (reference sequence). CDR3 residues: CASSLKGGDGSGEQFF. CDR3 nucleotides: TGTGCCAGCAGCTTGAAAGGGGGAGACGGGTCAGGTGAGCAGTTCTTC.

V usage is TRBV18 and J usage is TRBJ2-7, with D tentatively TRBD2 (6 bases). From germline, CDR1 is KGHSH and CDR2 LQKENI. The V end lost 6 bases, the J end lost 5 bases, and 8 bases lay between the germline ends. The CDR3 has 11 amino acids. The CDR3 loop is CASSGGDEQYF. CDR3 nucleotide sequence: TGTGCCAGCTCCGGCGGGGACGAGCAGTACTTC.

This clone has a single count. The J gene is TRBJ1-4, the V gene TRBV14; perhaps TRBD1 as D (6 bases). Trimming stripped 4 bases from V and 3 bases from J, with 24 bases between. The CDR3 is made up of 19 amino acids. The germline gives CDR1 SGHDN, CDR2 FVKESK. The CDR3 nucleotides are TGTGCCAGCAGCCCCCATGGGGGCCCCGGGAGGGCGGCTAATGAAAAACTGTTTTTT. The encoded protein is CASSPHGGPGRAANEKLFF.

This clone occurred a few times. J is TRBJ2-1 and V is TRBV6-5; no clear D gene. Germline-derived CDR1 and CDR2 are MNHEY and SVGAGI. The V and J ends lost 6 bases and 4 bases respectively, with 16 bases between them. There are 15 residues in the CDR3. The CDR3 DNA follows: TGTGCCAGCAGCCCCCGACTGGCCCCGTACAATGAGCAGTTCTTC. Translating gives CASSPRLAPYNEQFF.

This clone was counted only a few times. This chain joins TRBV9 and TRBJ2-1; TRBD2 is a possible D gene (5 bases). V was cut by 4 bases and J by 1 base, with 12 bases left in between. The CDR3 spans 15 residues. Germline V gene lookup returns CDR1 SGDLS and CDR2 YYNGEE. CDR3 DNA: TGTGCCAGCAGCACCCAAGCGGATTCCTACAATGAGCAGTTCTTC. This codes for CASSTQADSYNEQFF.

The chain combines TRBV7-3 with TRBJ2-6; D possibly corresponds to TRBD2 (5 bases). The CDR3 runs 17 residues. V lost 5 bases to trimming and J lost 0 bases, with 14 bases between them. Germline CDR1 and CDR2: SGHTA and FQGTGA. The CDR3 loop is CASSPFLRGSGANVLTF. CDR3 DNA sequence: TGTGCCAGCAGCCCCTTTCTACGGGGCTCTGGGGCCAACGTCCTGACTTTC.

This chain uses TRBV19 with TRBJ2-7, with 8 bases aligning to TRBD2. This CDR3 contains 14 residues. Unmatched junction bases numbered 7, after V lost 6 bases and J lost 3 bases. CDR1 and CDR2 (germline): LNHDA, SQIVND (reference sequence). CDR3 sequence: CASSRGLVDYEQYF. CDR3 bases: TGTGCCAGTAGCAGGGGACTAGTAGACTACGAGCAGTACTTC.

The gene calls are TRBV29-1 and TRBJ1-1; D gene unclear. The CDR3 totals 12 residues. The V end was cut by 2 bases, the J end by 1 base, with 5 bases between. The germline V gene has CDR1 SQVTM and CDR2 ANQGSEA. CDR3: CSVEWANTEAFF. CDR3 sequence (DNA): TGCAGCGTTGAATGGGCGAACACTGAAGCTTTCTTT. Looking up the rest from reference TRBV29-1 and TRBJ1-1 gives the full variable domain: SAVISQKPSRDICQRGTSLTIQCQVDSQVTMMFWYRQQPGQSLTLIATANQGSEATYESGFVIDKFPISRPNLTFSTLTVSNMSPEDSSIYLCSVEWANTEAFFGQGTRLTVV.

This clone was found once. V usage is TRBV6-6 and J usage is TRBJ1-1; 11 bases fit TRBD1. Germline values: CDR1 MNHNY, CDR2 SVGAGI (reference sequence). The junction had 13 bases not matched to a gene; V was cut back by 10 bases and J by 6 bases. This CDR3 has 15 residues. In nucleotides, the CDR3 is TGTGCCACCAGGCCTACTACGGACAGGGGGCCTGAAGCTTTCTTT. This codes for CATRPTTDRGPEAFF.

V and J are TRBV9 and TRBJ2-5; weak D call: TRBD2 (6 bases). The CDR3 is 14 residues long. V lost 4 bases, J lost 5 bases, and 15 bases lay in between. Germline loops: CDR1 SGDLS, CDR2 YYNGEE. DNA of the CDR3: TGTGCCAGCAGCCAAACCTGGGCGGGGGAGACCCAGTACTTC. Protein product: CASSQTWAGETQYF.

Concerning this clone: The sample contains more than one DNA sequence encoding this CDR3. The chain carries TRBV27 and TRBJ1-5; 7 bases align to TRBD1. With 6 bases clipped from V and 1 base from J, the junction kept 6 bases outside the gene matches. CDR3 length equals 15 residues. Germline assignment: CDR1 MNHEY and CDR2 SMNVEV (reference sequence). The CDR3 DNA is TGTGCCAGCAGGTATGGGACAGCAAGCAATCAGCCCCAGCATTTT. Protein product: CASRYGTASNQPQHF.

V usage is TRBV2 and J usage is TRBJ1-1; 7 positions agree with TRBD1. The germline gives CDR1 SNHLY, CDR2 FYNNEI. CDR3 size: 13 residues. Germline trimming cut 5 bases from V and 8 bases from J; bases unmatched to any gene: 8. The CDR3 loop is CASSNDRAQEAFF. CDR3 nucleotide sequence: TGTGCCAGCAGTAACGACAGGGCGCAGGAAGCTTTCTTT.

The genes are TRBV6-6 and TRBJ1-2, with 7 bases lining up with TRBD1. The ends lost 6 bases at V and 8 bases at J; junction bases unmatched: 6. Germline CDR1 and CDR2: MNHNY and SVGAGI (reference sequence). The CDR3 consists of 12 residues. CDR3 sequence reads: CASSSTGQGYTF. The CDR3 coding sequence is TGTGCCAGCAGCTCGACAGGGCAGGGCTACACCTTC.

The V and J genes are TRBV27 and TRBJ2-1, with 14 bases matching TRBD2. This CDR3 has 15 amino acids. Per germline, CDR1 MNHEY and CDR2 SMNVEV (reference sequence). V lost 5 bases to trimming and J lost 8 bases; unmatched junction nucleotides: 5. The CDR3 DNA reads as TGTGCCAGCAGTCTACGACTAGCGGGGGGGCATGAGCAGTTCTTC. It encodes CASSLRLAGGHEQFF.

The chain uses TRBV6-2 or TRBV6-3 and TRBJ1-3, with D unclear. The V and J ends lost 2 bases and 0 bases respectively, with 5 bases between them. Germline V gene data show CDR1 as MNHEY and CDR2 as SVGEGT. This CDR3 region has 14 residues. CDR3 loop: CASSYLSSGNTIYF. In DNA, the CDR3 is TGTGCCAGCAGTTACCTATCCTCTGGAAACACCATATATTTT.

A few counts support this clone. The chain carries TRBV2 and TRBJ1-1; TRBD1 agrees at 9 bases. Germline V gene lookup returns CDR1 SNHLY and CDR2 FYNNEI. Trimming took 7 bases from V and 3 from J; bases not matched to a gene: 15. The CDR3 has 17 residues. DNA of the CDR3: TGTGCCAGCACCGAGGGAGGGACAGGGTGGCTCGACACTGAAGCTTTCTTT. As protein: CASTEGGTGWLDTEAFF.

The V and J genes are TRBV4-1 and TRBJ1-1; 7 positions agree with TRBD1. The CDR3 is 15 amino acids. Trimming cost V 5 bases and J 1 base; bases outside gene matches: 7. CDR1 and CDR2 (germline): MGHRA, YSYEKL. The CDR3 sequence is CASSTPRQGNTEAFF. The CDR3 bases are TGCGCCAGCAGCACCCCCCGACAGGGGAACACTGAAGCTTTCTTT.

This chain joins TRBV14 and TRBJ1-2, with D perhaps TRBD1 (5 bases). V dropped 6 bases and J dropped 6 bases, with 20 bases sitting between them. The CDR3 runs 15 residues. CDR1 is SGHDN and CDR2 is FVKESK in the germline V gene. The CDR3 nucleotides read TGTGCCAGCAGGGCCGCGGGGACTACGGTTGATGGCTACACCTTC. Residues: CASRAAGTTVDGYTF.

The chain combines TRBV9 with TRBJ2-2, with 7 nucleotides matching TRBD1. The CDR3 consists of 16 residues. Trimming removed 0 bases from V and 4 bases from J; junction bases left unmatched: 6. Per the germline V gene, CDR1 is SGDLS and CDR2 is YYNGEE. CDR3 nucleotides: TGTGCCAGCAGCGTAGACGACAGGGAGACCACCGGGGAGCTGTTTTTT. Protein: CASSVDDRETTGELFF.

This sequence joins TRBV7-8 and TRBJ1-3; D unclear. Trimming took 2 bases from V and 0 from J, leaving 14 bases between them. Germline assignment: CDR1 SGHVS and CDR2 FQNEAQ. This CDR3 is built from 17 residues. CDR3 DNA: TGTGCCAGCAGCTTAAACCCGGGTCGGAGCTCTGGAAACACCATATATTTT. Its translation is CASSLNPGRSSGNTIYF. The variable domain in full, with the rest retrieved from reference TRBV7-8 and TRBJ1-3, is GAGVSQSPRYKVAKRGQDVALRCDPISGHVSLFWYQQALGQGPEFLTYFQNEAQLDKSGLPSDRFFAERPEGSVSTLKIQRTQQEDSAVYLCASSLNPGRSSGNTIYFGEGSWLTVV.

This chain uses TRBV23-1 with TRBJ1-1; tentatively, D is TRBD1 (6 bases). TRBV23-1 is sorted into the ORF group, with uncertain function. V was trimmed by 6 bases and J by 1 base, leaving 12 bases between them. The CDR3 has 14 residues. As DNA, the CDR3 is TGCGCCAGCAGGACCGGGACAACGAACACTGAAGCTTTCTTT. This encodes CASRTGTTNTEAFF.

The rearrangement uses TRBV10-3 and TRBJ2-2; D gene unclear. Per the germline V gene, CDR1 is ENHRY and CDR2 is SYGVKD. V lost 0 bases to trimming and J lost 5 bases, with 7 bases between them. This CDR3 spans 14 amino acids. DNA of the CDR3: TGTGCCATCAGTGAGTCCGGTTGGACCGGGGAGCTGTTTTTT. Its protein is CAISESGWTGELFF.

This chain connects TRBV9 to TRBJ2-5, with D possibly being TRBD1 (5 bases). Germline V lookup: CDR1 SGDLS, CDR2 YYNGEE. V lost 0 bases and J lost 4, with 13 bases in between. This CDR3 is 15 amino acids long. The CDR3 protein is CASSVGVSGLETQYF. The CDR3 DNA reads as TGTGCCAGCAGCGTAGGGGTCTCAGGGCTAGAGACCCAGTACTTC.

The count of this clone is one. The chain recombines TRBV4-1 with TRBJ2-1, with 8 bases identical to TRBD2. The CDR3 sequence is 13 residues long. V dropped 2 bases and J dropped 13; count of bases not matched to a gene: 7. Looked up from germline, CDR1 is MGHRA and CDR2 is YSYEKL. CDR3 bases: TGCGCCAGCAGCCAATCCCCCGGGACTAGTCAGTTCTTC. As protein: CASSQSPGTSQFF.

The genes are TRBV10-3 and TRBJ1-6, with unresolved D. The CDR3 contains 12 residues. The V end lost 2 bases, the J end lost 8 bases, and 4 bases lay between the germline ends. The germline V gene encodes CDR1 ENHRY and CDR2 SYGVKD. The CDR3 here is CAISEPDSPLHF. CDR3 DNA sequence: TGTGCCATCAGTGAGCCCGATTCACCCCTCCACTTT.

The chain carries TRBV12-2 and TRBJ2-5; TRBD2 is taken as the D call from the table, unchecked against the DNA. TRBV12-2 has pseudogene status. The CDR3 covers 18 residues. Here the CDR3 DNA reads TGTGCAAGTCGCTTTACGACTAGCGGGGGGTCCGACCAAGAGACCCAGTACTTC. Residues: CASRFTTSGGSDQETQYF.

This chain uses TRBV2 with TRBJ2-7; TRBD2 matches at 10 bases. This CDR3 is 17 amino acids long. CDR1 SNHLY and CDR2 FYNNEI come from the germline V gene. Unmatched junction bases numbered 9, after V lost 2 bases and J lost 2 bases. This CDR3 is CASSEPSGRRSAYEQYF. DNA for the CDR3: TGTGCCAGCAGTGAACCTAGCGGGAGACGGTCAGCCTACGAGCAGTACTTC.